This T cell receptor beta chain stems from a study of cytomegalovirus exposure and HLA in healthy donors. PCR was performed using 60 Vbeta and 13 Jbeta primers. The repertoire was sequenced with immunoSEQ multiplex PCR; TCRdb's copy has only in-frame clones and lacks some. This table holds about 110,000 clones, about 75% found once. Comments on this clone: What it binds is not known.

Broader study findings: A missense DCLRE1C variant was associated with V- and J-gene trimming of TCR beta chains in a later analysis, and an independent cohort replicated the association. Reports showed the classifier diagnosing cytomegalovirus status with high specificity and sensitivity. Sequencing likely caused a cluster of highly shared sequence variants. TRBV6-2, TRBV6-3 and some other V segments were unresolvable in 87-base-pair reads.

In germline, CDR1 is SGHRS, CDR2 YFSETQ. V shed 5 bases and J shed 0 bases, with 12 bases lying between them. The CDR3 spans 16 residues. This chain joins TRBV5-1 and TRBJ2-6; no reliable D call. Sequencing input: PBMCs. This sequence originates from a man between 40 and 49 years old in good health and CMV-seronegative. The CDR3 protein is CASRPNTASGANVLTF. In DNA, the CDR3 is TGCGCCAGCAGACCCAACACAGCCTCTGGGGCCAACGTCCTGACTTTC.